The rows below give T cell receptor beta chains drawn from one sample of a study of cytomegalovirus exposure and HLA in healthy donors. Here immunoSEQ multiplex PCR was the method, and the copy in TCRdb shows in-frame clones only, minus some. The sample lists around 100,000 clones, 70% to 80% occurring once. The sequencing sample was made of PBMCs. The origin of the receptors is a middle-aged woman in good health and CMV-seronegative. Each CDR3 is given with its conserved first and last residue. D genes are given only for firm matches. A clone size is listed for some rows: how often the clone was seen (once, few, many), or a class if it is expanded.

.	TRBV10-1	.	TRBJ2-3	TGCGCCAGCAGTGATAGTGCTCTGCCAGATACGCAGTATTTT	CASSDSALPDTQYF
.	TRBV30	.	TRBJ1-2	TGTGCCCGGCTGACAGGACCTAATCTCTATGGCTACACCTTC	CARLTGPNLYGYTF
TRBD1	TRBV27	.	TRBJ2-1	TGTGCCAGCAGTTGGACAGGGGAAAATGAGCAGTTCTTC	CASSWTGENEQFF
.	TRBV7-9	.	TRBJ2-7	TGTGCCAGCAGCTTTCCTCCCGGGACCTACGAGCAGTACTTC	CASSFPPGTYEQYF
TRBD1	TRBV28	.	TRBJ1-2	TGTGCCAGCGGCTCTGGCCCGACAGGGAAGATCGGCTACACCTTC	CASGSGPTGKIGYTF
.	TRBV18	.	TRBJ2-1	TGTGCCAGCTCCCAATTACGGAATGAGCAGTTCTTC	CASSQLRNEQFF
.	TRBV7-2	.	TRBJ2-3	TGTGCCAGCAGCCTCACGGGTAGATCCGGCACAGATACGCAGTATTTT	CASSLTGRSGTDTQYF
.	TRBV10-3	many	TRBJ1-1	TGTGCCATCAGCGCTGACAGGCCTGAAGCTTTCTTT	CAISADRPEAFF
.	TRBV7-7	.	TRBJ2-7	TGTGCCAGCAGCCGGGGTGTCGCCTACGAGCAGTACTTC	CASSRGVAYEQYF
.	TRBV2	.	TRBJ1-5	TGTGCCAGCAGCGTTTTTTGGGGGGGGAGCAATCAGCCCCAGCATTTT	CASSVFWGGSNQPQHF
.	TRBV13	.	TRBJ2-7	TGTGCCAGCAGCATTAACAGGGTCTCCTACGAGCAGTACTTC	CASSINRVSYEQYF
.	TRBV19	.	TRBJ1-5	TGTGCCAGTAGTGCACTCAATCAGCCCCAGCATTTT	CASSALNQPQHF
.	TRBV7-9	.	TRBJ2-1	TGTGCCAGCACCCGGTTTGGGGGGTTTTTTGATGAGCAGTTCTTC	CASTRFGGFFDEQFF
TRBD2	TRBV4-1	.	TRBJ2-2	TGCGCCAGCAGCCGAACTAGCGGGGGGGCAACCGGGGAGCTGTTTTTT	CASSRTSGGATGELFF
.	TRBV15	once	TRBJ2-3	TGTGCCACCAGCAGCGACAGGGGAGGGGAGTGGGGCACAGATACGCAGTATTTT	CATSSDRGGEWGTDTQYF
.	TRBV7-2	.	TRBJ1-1	TGTGCCAGCAGCTTAGGTATCCTAAGTGAAGCTTTCTTT	CASSLGILSEAFF
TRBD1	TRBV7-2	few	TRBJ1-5	TGTGCCAGCAGCTCACAGGGGGGAAATCAGCCCCAGCATTTT	CASSSQGGNQPQHF
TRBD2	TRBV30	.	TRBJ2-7	TGTGCCTGGAGCTCGGGACTAGCGGGGGGGACGGTATACGAGCAGTACTTC	CAWSSGLAGGTVYEQYF
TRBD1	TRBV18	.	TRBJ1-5	TGTGCCAGCTCACCGACAGGGGTTAGCAATCAGCCCCAGCATTTT	CASSPTGVSNQPQHF
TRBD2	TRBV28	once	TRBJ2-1	TGTGCCAGCAGTTTGAGCGCGGGGGGTTTCAATGAGCAGTTCTTC	CASSLSAGGFNEQFF
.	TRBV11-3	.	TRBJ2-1	TGTGCCAGCAGCTTAGGATCAGAGGGCCATGAGCAGTTCTTC	CASSLGSEGHEQFF
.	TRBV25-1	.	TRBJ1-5	TGTGCCAGCAGTGAATACGGAGATTATAGCAATCAGCCCCAGCATTTT	CASSEYGDYSNQPQHF